This TCR beta chain appears in the sequencing data of a study of technical replicates of blood from a handful of donors. Germline trimming cut 0 bases from V and 6 bases from J; bases unmatched to any gene: 13. From germline, CDR1 is SGHDN and CDR2 FVKESK. The CDR3 has 17 amino acids. Sequencing used immunoSEQ multiplex PCR; TCRdb keeps in-frame clones, though not all of them. This table holds about 14,000 clones, around 86% found once. This TCR was recovered from a human donor in good health. This chain uses TRBV14 with TRBJ2-7, with 8 bases fitting TRBD2. Input material: PBMCs. CDR3 DNA: TGTGCCAGCAGCCAAGATCAGGCGACTAGCGTAATCGGCGAGCAGTACTTC. Protein sequence: CASSQDQATSVIGEQYF. The whole variable domain, filled in from reference TRBV14 and TRBJ2-7, reads EAGVTQFPSHSVIEKGQTVTLRCDPISGHDNLYWYRRVMGKEIKFLLHFVKESKQDESGMPNNRFLAERTGGTYSTLKVQPAELEDSGVYFCASSQDQATSVIGEQYFGPGTRLTVT.